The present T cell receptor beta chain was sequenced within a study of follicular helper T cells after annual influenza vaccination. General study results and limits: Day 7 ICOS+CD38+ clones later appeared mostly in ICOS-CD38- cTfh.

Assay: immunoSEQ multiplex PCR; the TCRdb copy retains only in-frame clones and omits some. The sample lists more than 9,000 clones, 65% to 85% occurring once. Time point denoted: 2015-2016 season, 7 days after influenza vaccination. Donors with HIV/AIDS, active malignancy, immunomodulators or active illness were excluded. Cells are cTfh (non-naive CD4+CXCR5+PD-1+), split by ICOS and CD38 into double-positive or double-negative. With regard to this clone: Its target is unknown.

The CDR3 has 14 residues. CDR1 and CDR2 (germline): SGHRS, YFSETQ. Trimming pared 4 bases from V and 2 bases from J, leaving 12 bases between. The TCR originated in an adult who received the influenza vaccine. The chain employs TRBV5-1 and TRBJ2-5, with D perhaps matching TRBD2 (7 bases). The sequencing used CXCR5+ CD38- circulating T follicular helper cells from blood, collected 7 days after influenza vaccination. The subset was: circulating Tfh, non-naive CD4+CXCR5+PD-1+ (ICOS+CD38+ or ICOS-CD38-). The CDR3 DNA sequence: TGCGCCAGCAGCGGGGGGGCCCAACAAGAGACCCAGTACTTC. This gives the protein CASSGGAQQETQYF. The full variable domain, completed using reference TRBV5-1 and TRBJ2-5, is KAGVTQTPRYLIKTRGQQVTLSCSPISGHRSVSWYQQTPGQGLQFLFEYFSETQRNKGNFPGRFSGRQFSNSRSEMNVSTLELGDSALYLCASSGGAQQETQYFGPGTRLLVL.